These T cell receptor beta chains were read from a single sample in a study of cytomegalovirus exposure and HLA in healthy donors. This table comes from immunoSEQ multiplex PCR, and its TCRdb copy is limited to in-frame clones, with some not included. The data show roughly 160,000 clones, with approximately 74% seen just once and under 3.5% held by the top ten. Sequenced sample: PBMCs. The receptors shown here come from a woman aged 25 to 39 in good health and CMV-seronegative. The CDR3 runs from the conserved cysteine through the conserved F or W. The D gene is left open where the match is weak. A row's size may be missing; if present it is once, few, many or a size class.

clone_size,d_call,v_call,j_call,cdr3_aa,cdr3_nt
few,.,TRBV4-3,TRBJ1-2,CASSQGPRIYGYTF,TGCGCCAGCAGCCAAGGCCCCAGAATCTATGGCTACACCTTC
.,TRBD1,TRBV7-9,TRBJ2-7,CASSFPGQGGEQYF,TGTGCCAGCAGCTTTCCGGGACAGGGCGGCGAGCAGTACTTC
few,.,TRBV4-3,TRBJ2-2,CASSLGGADTGELFF,TGCGCCAGCAGCCTAGGGGGAGCGGACACCGGGGAGCTGTTTTTT
few,.,TRBV27,TRBJ2-7,CASSFRTDGYEQYF,TGTGCCAGCAGTTTTAGGACAGACGGCTACGAGCAGTACTTC
few,TRBD2,TRBV30,TRBJ2-3,CAWRTSWRGDTQYF,TGTGCCTGGAGGACTAGCTGGAGGGGCGATACGCAGTATTTT
.,.,TRBV2,TRBJ2-5,CASSRETQYF,TGTGCCAGCAGTCGGGAGACCCAGTACTTC
.,.,TRBV15,TRBJ1-2,CATSLGYDYGYTF,TGTGCCACCAGTCTGGGCTACGACTATGGCTACACCTTC
.,.,TRBV29-1,TRBJ2-1,CSVFGGPSYNEQFF,TGCAGCGTTTTCGGGGGGCCCTCCTACAATGAGCAGTTCTTC
few,.,TRBV15,TRBJ1-4,CATSRDRQRNEKLFF,TGTGCCACCAGCAGAGATCGGCAGCGTAATGAAAAACTGTTTTTT
few,TRBD2,TRBV25-1,TRBJ2-1,CASSVTSGSYNEQFF,TGTGCCAGCAGTGTGACTAGCGGCTCCTACAATGAGCAGTTCTTC
.,TRBD1,TRBV18,TRBJ1-6,CASSPPSQGDSPLHF,TGTGCCAGCTCACCACCGTCCCAGGGGGATTCACCCCTCCACTTT
once,.,TRBV19,TRBJ2-1,CASAQTGGGYEQFF,TGTGCCAGCGCCCAAACGGGCGGAGGGTATGAGCAGTTCTTC
.,TRBD2,TRBV28,TRBJ2-4,CASSLTSGGLKNIQYF,TGTGCCAGCAGTTTAACTAGCGGGGGCCTCAAAAACATTCAGTACTTC
.,.,TRBV19,TRBJ2-7,CASSSGTYYEQYF,TGTGCCAGTAGTAGCGGGACCTACTACGAGCAGTACTTC
few,.,TRBV7-9,TRBJ2-2,CASSLFVGGTGELFF,TGTGCCAGCAGCTTATTTGTTGGAGGCACCGGGGAGCTGTTTTTT
.,.,TRBV7-6,TRBJ2-3,CASSLAGGAVDTQYF,TGTGCCAGCAGCTTAGCCGGCGGGGCCGTAGATACGCAGTATTTT
once,.,TRBV29-1,TRBJ2-1,CSVNLDSRSNEQFF,TGCAGCGTTAACCTGGACTCCCGTAGCAATGAGCAGTTCTTC
.,.,TRBV7-3,TRBJ2-2,CASSNAHGNGELFF,TGTGCCAGCAGCAATGCCCACGGTAACGGGGAGCTGTTTTTT
.,TRBD2,TRBV30,TRBJ2-3,CAWTSGGYTDTQYF,TGTGCCTGGACTAGCGGGGGCTACACAGATACGCAGTATTTT
.,TRBD2,TRBV5-1,TRBJ2-2,CASRPVRTSTGELFF,TGCGCCAGCAGGCCCGTCCGGACTAGCACCGGGGAGCTGTTTTTT
few,.,TRBV10-2,TRBJ2-3,CATSPGTSTDTQYF,TGCGCCACCTCCCCCGGGACTAGCACAGATACGCAGTATTTT
.,.,TRBV4-1,TRBJ1-1,CASSPRQFTEAFF,TGCGCCAGCAGCCCTCGACAGTTCACTGAAGCTTTCTTT
.,.,TRBV5-1,TRBJ2-3,CASSFPVGHGTDTQYF,TGCGCCAGCAGCTTCCCCGTTGGACACGGAACAGATACGCAGTATTTT
few,TRBD2,TRBV4-1,TRBJ2-7,CASSHSGTSGGKVPYEQYF,TGCGCCAGCAGCCACTCCGGGACTAGCGGGGGCAAGGTCCCCTACGAGCAGTACTTC
.,.,TRBV27,TRBJ2-4,CASSLRGLAKNIQYF,TGTGCCAGCAGTTTGAGAGGGCTAGCCAAAAACATTCAGTACTTC
.,TRBD2,TRBV19,TRBJ2-2,CASSAHRDYYTGELFF,TGTGCCAGTAGTGCCCACCGGGACTACTACACCGGGGAGCTGTTTTTT
.,.,TRBV25-1,TRBJ2-7,CASRQGYEQYF,TGTGCCAGCAGACAGGGCTACGAGCAGTACTTC
.,TRBD1,TRBV7-6,TRBJ2-3,CASSTRRGQGSTDTQYF,TGTGCCAGCAGCACCCGACGAGGACAGGGAAGCACAGATACGCAGTATTTT
.,TRBD2,TRBV2,TRBJ2-5,CASSEISGGPGETQYF,TGTGCCAGCAGTGAAATTAGCGGGGGGCCCGGGGAGACCCAGTACTTC
few,.,TRBV18,TRBJ2-7,CASTPGRFYEQYF,TGTGCCAGCACACCGGGCAGGTTTTACGAGCAGTACTTC
.,TRBD1,TRBV4-2,TRBJ2-3,CASSQDRTGGNTQYF,TGTGCCAGCAGCCAAGATAGGACAGGGGGAAATACGCAGTATTTT
.,TRBD1,TRBV9,TRBJ1-3,CASGSGTGLRGNTIYF,TGTGCCAGCGGTTCCGGGACAGGGCTCCGTGGAAACACCATATATTTT
.,.,TRBV9,TRBJ2-7,CASSGQLDEQYF,TGTGCCAGCAGCGGCCAACTCGACGAGCAGTACTTC
.,TRBD1,TRBV5-1,TRBJ2-2,CASSGTTGADTGELFF,TGCGCCAGCAGCGGGACGACAGGGGCAGACACCGGGGAGCTGTTTTTT
.,TRBD1,TRBV18,TRBJ1-3,CASSPAGTGGMNTIYF,TGTGCCAGCTCACCGGCCGGGACAGGGGGTATGAACACCATATATTTT
.,TRBD1,TRBV5-4,TRBJ2-7,CASSSGQGAYEQYF,TGTGCCAGCAGCTCCGGACAGGGGGCCTACGAGCAGTACTTC
.,TRBD2,TRBV19,TRBJ2-3,CASSTRLAGGVDTQYF,TGTGCCAGTAGTACCAGACTAGCGGGAGGGGTAGATACGCAGTATTTT
.,TRBD1,TRBV4-2,TRBJ2-2,CASSQTLSGTGKTGELFF,TGTGCCAGCAGCCAAACTCTTTCCGGGACAGGGAAGACCGGGGAGCTGTTTTTT
.,.,TRBV19,TRBJ1-1,CASNHWNTEAFF,TGTGCCAGTAATCACTGGAACACTGAAGCTTTCTTT
.,.,TRBV18,TRBJ2-2,CASSQETDTTGELFF,TGTGCCAGCTCACAGGAGACAGATACTACCGGGGAGCTGTTTTTT
.,.,TRBV7-2,TRBJ2-7,CASSLLAGGNEQYF,TGTGCCAGCAGCTTATTAGCCGGGGGTAACGAGCAGTACTTC
.,.,TRBV27,TRBJ2-1,CASQRNDKGLYNEQFF,TGTGCCAGCCAACGTAACGATAAGGGACTTTACAATGAGCAGTTCTTC
once,TRBD1,TRBV4-3,TRBJ1-5,CASSEEAGTGRFFQPQHF,TGCGCCAGCAGCGAAGAGGCGGGGACAGGCCGGTTTTTTCAGCCCCAGCATTTT
.,TRBD2,TRBV5-6,TRBJ2-1,CASSLVLAGHYNEQFF,TGTGCCAGCAGCTTGGTCTTAGCGGGGCATTACAATGAGCAGTTCTTC
.,TRBD2,TRBV5-1,TRBJ2-1,CASSYHVGTSGGDEQFF,TGCGCCAGCAGCTACCATGTTGGGACTAGCGGGGGAGATGAGCAGTTCTTC
few,TRBD2,TRBV7-3,TRBJ2-3,CASSLGGTSGSTDTQYF,TGTGCCAGCAGCTTAGGGGGGACTAGCGGAAGCACAGATACGCAGTATTTT
.,TRBD1,TRBV28,TRBJ1-1,CASSFPRQGAAEAFF,TGTGCCAGCAGTTTCCCCCGCCAGGGGGCAGCTGAGGCTTTCTTT
few,TRBD1,TRBV5-1,TRBJ1-4,CASSSTPDRANEKLFF,TGCGCCAGCAGCTCCACTCCAGACAGGGCTAATGAAAAACTGTTTTTT